The 31 T cell receptor beta chains below all came from one sample that was sequenced in a study of T cells in Graves' hyperthyroidism and ophthalmopathy. Amplification of TCR beta CDR3 regions used RNA as the template. The HTBI set primed first-round TCR CDR3 RT-PCR. Each CDR3 protein gets one entry after TCRdb re-called the multiplex PCR reads with MiXCR. The sample lists more than 500,000 distinct CDR3 sequences, 46% occurring once. Sequences were obtained from peripheral blood or thyroid tissue (not recorded which). These receptors all stem from an adult woman with Graves' disease, either hyperthyroidism or ophthalmopathy (not recorded which).

This clonotype was detected ten times or more. The rearrangement joins TRBV7-8 to TRBJ1-1; D not certain. The CDR3 sequence is 14 residues long. CDR1 and CDR2 (germline): SGHVS, FQNEAQ. V was pared by 3 bases and J by 4 bases, with 12 bases between. The CDR3 sequence is CASSFSGSSTEAFF. CDR3 coding DNA: TGTGCCAGCAGCTTTTCAGGATCGTCCACTGAAGCTTTCTTT.

There are many counts of this clonotype. The genes are TRBV7-9 and TRBJ1-4, with 7 positions matching TRBD1. Germline V lookup: CDR1 SEHNR, CDR2 FQNEAQ (reference sequence). This CDR3 contains 15 residues. The V gene end was trimmed by 5 bases and the J gene end by 8 bases; junction bases not matched to a gene: 11. The CDR3 DNA is TGTGCCAGCAGCCGAAACTTGAGACAGGGAGAAAAACTGTTTTTT. Protein: CASSRNLRQGEKLFF.

The chain links TRBV10-3 to TRBJ2-5; 8 nucleotides line up with TRBD1. In germline, CDR1 is ENHRY, CDR2 SYGVKD. This CDR3 has 12 amino acids. Trimming cost V 9 bases and J 3 bases; bases outside gene matches: 3. The CDR3 here is CAMGQAEETQYF. The CDR3 DNA follows: TGTGCCATGGGACAGGCTGAAGAGACCCAGTACTTC.

This clonotype was seen at least ten times. V usage is TRBV7-3 and J usage is TRBJ1-1; TRBD1 is a possible D gene (5 bases). CDR3 length: 15 amino acids. Germline V gene lookup returns CDR1 SGHTA and CDR2 FQGTGA. V was cut by 0 bases and J by 2 bases, with 10 bases left in between. CDR3 loop: CASSLTGGFNTEAFF. In DNA form, the CDR3 reads TGTGCCAGCAGCTTAACGGGGGGATTTAACACTGAAGCTTTCTTT.

The CDR3 coding sequence is TGTGCCACCAGCAGACCTGCTGGCTACGAGCAGTACTTC. This sequence encodes CATSRPAGYEQYF. The chain combines TRBV15 with TRBJ2-7; D remains ambiguous. The germline CDR1 and CDR2 sequences are LNHNV and YYDKDF (reference sequence). V gave up 2 bases and J gave up 3 bases, with 8 bases separating them. The CDR3 spans 13 residues.

This clonotype was observed a few times. This chain joins TRBV7-3 and TRBJ2-5, with 7 bases matching TRBD1. The V gene's germline CDR1 is SGHTA and CDR2 FQGTGA. After removal of 5 bases from V and 0 bases from J, the junction contained 9 bases not matched to a gene. This CDR3 spans 16 amino acids. The CDR3 DNA sequence: TGTGCCAGCAGCCCGACAGGGAGAGGGTACCAAGAGACCCAGTACTTC. This encodes CASSPTGRGYQETQYF. Using reference TRBV7-3 and TRBJ2-5 for the parts outside the CDR3, the full variable domain is GAGVSQTPSNKVTEKGKYVELRCDPISGHTALYWYRQSLGQGPEFLIYFQGTGAADDSGLPNDRFFAVRPEGSVSTLKIQRTERGDSAVYLCASSPTGRGYQETQYFGPGTRLLVL.

The chain links TRBV29-1 to TRBJ1-3; no definite D call. V lost 6 bases to trimming and J lost 4 bases, with 7 bases between them. The CDR3 is 11 residues long. The V gene's germline CDR1 is SQVTM and CDR2 ANQGSEA. In DNA, the CDR3 is TGCAGCGTGTACGTCGGAAACACCATATATTTT. Protein sequence: CSVYVGNTIYF.

This clonotype has only a few counts. The chain employs TRBV7-9 and TRBJ2-3, with 12 bases aligning to TRBD2. The CDR3 has 16 residues. From germline, CDR1 is SEHNR and CDR2 FQNEAQ (reference sequence). J lost 3 bases, V lost 6 bases, and 7 bases had no gene match. CDR3 protein: CASRLAGGVATDTQYF. CDR3 DNA sequence: TGTGCCAGCAGGCTAGCGGGAGGGGTGGCGACAGATACGCAGTATTTT.

This clonotype was detected a few times. The chain carries TRBV7-9 and TRBJ1-2; D gene uncertain. The V gene lost 3 bases and the J gene lost 0 bases, with 5 bases spanning the gap. This CDR3 spans 13 amino acids. Germline V lookup: CDR1 SEHNR, CDR2 FQNEAQ (reference sequence). The CDR3 reads CASSFPANYGYTF. CDR3 in DNA: TGTGCCAGCAGCTTTCCAGCTAACTATGGCTACACCTTC.

This clonotype occurred many times. The rearrangement links TRBV13 to TRBJ1-2; D is unresolved. The V end lost 0 bases, the J end lost 4 bases, and 15 bases lay between the germline ends. The CDR3 sequence is 16 residues long. CDR1 is PRHDT and CDR2 is FYEKMQ in the germline V gene (reference sequence). The CDR3 DNA reads as TGTGCCAGCAGCTTAGGCCCCCCCGACGGTTCCTATGGCTACACCTTC. It translates to CASSLGPPDGSYGYTF.

Turning to this clonotype: In this CDR3 the conserved last residue, phenylalanine or tryptophan, is missing, so a read error is likely. The chain carries TRBV20-1 and TRBJ1-1; D uncertain. Germline V gene lookup returns CDR1 DFQATT and CDR2 SNEGSKA (reference sequence). The CDR3 runs to 10 residues. The V end lost 1 base, the J end lost 7 bases, and 4 bases lay between the germline ends. The CDR3 spells CSARGSEAFL. For the CDR3, the DNA is TGCAGTGCTAGAGGGAGTGAAGCTTTCCTT.

The CDR3 region has the DNA TGCAGTGCCAAGGACACCTTCGGAGAGACCCAGTACTTC. Its protein product is CSAKDTFGETQYF. This chain joins TRBV20-1 and TRBJ2-5; tentatively, D is TRBD1 (5 bases). Germline V lookup: CDR1 DFQATT, CDR2 SNEGSKA (reference sequence). The V and J ends lost 6 bases and 4 bases respectively, with 15 bases between them. The CDR3 totals 13 residues.

In its sample, this clonotype was seen a few times. The chain carries TRBV15 and TRBJ1-6; 7 bases are shared with TRBD1. CDR1 is LNHNV and CDR2 is YYDKDF in the germline V gene (reference sequence). CDR3 length: 18 residues. V dropped 5 bases and J dropped 5; count of bases not matched to a gene: 15. CDR3 sequence reads: CATSSPPDRSSNNSPLHF. CDR3 sequence (DNA): TGTGCCACCAGCTCCCCTCCGGACAGGTCCTCGAATAATTCACCCCTCCACTTT.

The chain recombines TRBV29-1 with TRBJ2-6; no reliable D call. This CDR3 is built from 13 residues. V dropped 4 bases and J dropped 4 bases, with 8 bases sitting between them. Germline assignment: CDR1 SQVTM and CDR2 ANQGSEA. The CDR3 is CSVGPWGANVLTF. CDR3 sequence (DNA): TGCAGCGTTGGCCCGTGGGGGGCCAACGTCCTGACTTTC.

The chain uses TRBV2 and TRBJ2-5; D gene ambiguous. V was pared by 4 bases and J by 4 bases, with 13 bases between. The CDR3 is 14 residues long. CDR1 and CDR2 (germline): SNHLY, FYNNEI. The CDR3 region has the DNA TGTGCCAGCAGTGTAAGGAAGGTGGGAGAGACCCAGTACTTC. Translation gives CASSVRKVGETQYF.

In its sample, this clonotype was seen many times. The chain is built from TRBV6-6 and TRBJ2-5, with TRBD2 as a possible D gene (6 bases). CDR1 and CDR2 (germline): MNHNY, SVGAGI (reference sequence). The V gene lost 4 bases and the J gene lost 5 bases, with 14 bases spanning the gap. This CDR3 spans 14 amino acids. The CDR3: CASSLRTGVETQYF. The CDR3 DNA sequence: TGTGCCAGCAGTTTAAGGACGGGAGTGGAGACCCAGTACTTC.

This clonotype has ten or more counts. This chain links TRBV6-1 with TRBJ1-2; weak D call: TRBD1 (5 bases). The germline CDR1 and CDR2 sequences are MNHNS and SASEGT. Between the trimmed V and J ends, which lost 3 bases and 4 bases, there was a span of 15 bases. CDR3 length equals 15 residues. CDR3 bases: TGTGCCAGCAGTGAGGACACCGCCCGGGGCTATGGCTACACCTTC. It yields the protein CASSEDTARGYGYTF.

This chain links TRBV11-2 with TRBJ1-4; no firm D call. The CDR3 spans 16 residues. CDR1 is SGHAT, CDR2 FQNNGV, per germline. V lost 2 bases and J 0 bases, leaving 10 bases between the germline ends. The CDR3 sequence is CASSLMRQATNEKLFF. CDR3 DNA: TGTGCCAGCAGCTTAATGAGACAAGCAACTAATGAAAAACTGTTTTTT.

This clonotype has ten or more counts. The V call is TRBV20-1, the J call TRBJ1-5; 8 bases agree with TRBD1. The CDR3 covers 15 residues. Looked up from germline, CDR1 is DFQATT and CDR2 is SNEGSKA (reference sequence). Trimming cost V 0 bases and J 7 bases; bases outside gene matches: 8. Here the CDR3 reads CSARDATGAGQPQHF. The CDR3 bases are TGCAGTGCTAGAGACGCGACAGGGGCGGGACAGCCCCAGCATTTT.

At least ten counts were recorded for this clonotype. The rearrangement uses TRBV7-9 and TRBJ2-2, with D maybe TRBD1 (6 bases). This CDR3 contains 17 residues. V gave up 4 bases and J gave up 4 bases, with 19 bases separating them. Germline CDR1 SEHNR, CDR2 FQNEAQ (reference sequence). CDR3 residues: CASSSSGTRQGTGELFF. For the CDR3, the DNA is TGTGCCAGCAGCTCCTCCGGGACACGACAAGGCACCGGGGAGCTGTTTTTT. Using reference TRBV7-9 and TRBJ2-2 for the parts outside the CDR3, the full variable domain is DTGVSQNPRHKITKRGQNVTFRCDPISEHNRLYWYRQTLGQGPEFLTYFQNEAQLEKSRLLSDRFSAERPKGSFSTLEIQRTEQGDSAMYLCASSSSGTRQGTGELFFGEGSRLTVL.

This clonotype was observed many times. The chain employs TRBV6-6 and TRBJ2-7, with D uncertain. The CDR3 runs 12 residues. The germline V and J ends were trimmed by 4 bases and 2 bases, with 6 bases remaining between them. CDR1 and CDR2 from the germline V gene are MNHNY and SVGAGI (reference sequence). CDR3 DNA: TGTGCCAGCAGTTCGGATCCCTACGAGCAGTACTTC. Translated, it gives CASSSDPYEQYF.

This clonotype has a handful of counts. The chain employs TRBV29-1 and TRBJ2-7; D perhaps matches TRBD1 (6 bases). This CDR3 contains 14 residues. The V end was cut by 1 base, the J end by 5 bases, with 15 bases between. The germline V gene has CDR1 SQVTM and CDR2 ANQGSEA. Written as DNA, the CDR3 is TGCAGCGTTGAAGGGGGTACAGGGATCCACGAGCAGTACTTC. Translated, it gives CSVEGGTGIHEQYF.

This clonotype has at least ten counts. The gene calls are TRBV4-3 and TRBJ1-2, with 7 bases aligning to TRBD1. Germline lookup yields CDR1 LGHNA and CDR2 YSLEER. The CDR3 loop spans 14 amino acids. J gave up 3 bases and V 4 bases, and 5 bases lay outside the gene matches. This CDR3 is CASSRNRGDYGYTF. CDR3 nucleotides: TGCGCCAGCAGCCGCAACAGGGGAGACTATGGCTACACCTTC.

The sample holds many counts of this clonotype. The CDR3 sequence is CASSQGHLGTEAFF. The CDR3 nucleotides are TGTGCCAGCAGCCAAGGACACCTAGGGACTGAAGCTTTCTTT. This chain connects TRBV3-1 to TRBJ1-1; D call uncertain. With 1 base removed from V and 5 bases from J, the gap between germline ends came to 11 bases. This CDR3 is 14 amino acids long. CDR1 and CDR2 from the germline V gene are LGHDT and YNNKEL (reference sequence).

As for this clonotype: Given a much more abundant clone one base away, this may be a read error. This chain uses TRBV7-8 with TRBJ1-6, with D possibly being TRBD1 (6 bases). CDR3 size: 14 residues. The germline V gene encodes CDR1 SGHVS and CDR2 FQNEAQ. This CDR3 reads CASSQGHLNSPLHF. Here the CDR3 DNA reads TGCGCCAGCAGCCAGGGACATCTAAATTCACCCCTCCACTTT.

The chain uses TRBV29-1 and TRBJ1-1; no definite D call. V shed 4 bases and J shed 4 bases, with 10 bases lying between them. Germline V gene sequence: CDR1 SQVTM, CDR2 ANQGSEA. CDR3 length equals 12 residues. The chain's CDR3 is CSVGGVGTEAFF. The DNA of the CDR3 is TGCAGCGTTGGGGGAGTGGGCACTGAAGCTTTCTTT.

Ten or more counts support this clonotype. The V and J genes are TRBV19 and TRBJ1-2, with TRBD1 matching 8 bases. Germline loops: CDR1 LNHDA, CDR2 SQIVND (reference sequence). This CDR3 has 14 residues. J lost 7 bases, V lost 5 bases, and 9 bases had no gene match. CDR3 protein: CASSDWTGRGGYTF. CDR3 DNA sequence: TGTGCCAGTAGTGATTGGACAGGGAGAGGTGGCTACACCTTC.

The chain links TRBV12-3 or TRBV12-4 to TRBJ2-5; 7 positions match TRBD1. V shed 3 bases, J shed 10 bases, and the junction held 2 bases outside the gene matches. This CDR3 spans 11 amino acids. In DNA, the CDR3 is TGTGCCAGCAGTTTCCACAGGGGCCAGTACTTC. Amino acids: CASSFHRGQYF.

This clonotype showed up many times. The rearrangement uses TRBV5-4 and TRBJ2-5; TRBD1 might be the D (6 bases). The CDR3 covers 15 residues. V gave up 4 bases and J gave up 0 bases, with 13 bases separating them. Germline V gene sequence: CDR1 SGHNT, CDR2 YYREEE (reference sequence). The CDR3 reads CASSGPGTNQETQYF. CDR3 nucleotides: TGTGCCAGCAGCGGGCCGGGGACAAACCAAGAGACCCAGTACTTC.

The chain couples TRBV7-9 to TRBJ1-4; D uncertain. Germline assignment: CDR1 SEHNR and CDR2 FQNEAQ (reference sequence). The length of the CDR3 is 17 residues. Trimming removed 2 bases at V and 2 bases at J, with 15 bases between. CDR3 sequence reads: CASSLNQHLTTNEKLFF. The CDR3 DNA reads as TGTGCCAGCAGCTTAAATCAACATCTGACTACTAATGAAAAACTGTTTTTT.

This clonotype was seen more than once but under ten times. One junction end does not reproduce the germline sequence, and a read error may be involved. The chain uses TRBV7-9 and TRBJ2-7, with D possibly TRBD1 on 7 matching bases. Germline V gene lookup returns CDR1 SEHNR and CDR2 FQNEAQ (reference sequence). There are 16 residues in the CDR3. This CDR3 reads CAGRFGGGTASYEQYF. The CDR3 DNA follows: TGTGCCGGCAGGTTTGGAGGGGGGACAGCGTCCTACGAGCAGTACTTC. Using reference TRBV7-9 and TRBJ2-7 for the parts outside the CDR3, the full variable domain is DTGVSQNPRHKITKRGQNVTFRCDPISEHNRLYWYRQTLGQGPEFLTYFQNEAQLEKSRLLSDRFSAERPKGSFSTLEIQRTEQGDSAMYLCAGRFGGGTASYEQYFGPGTRLTVT.